One and the same sample provided the 4 T cell receptor beta chains below, sequenced in a study of spatial heterogeneity in lung cancer. The sample's time point: sample taken at primary tumor resection. Researchers sequenced whole RNA taken from tumor, nontumor lung or frozen PBMC without sorting. Via MiXCR, TCRdb re-called the 5' RACE reads, giving one row per CDR3 protein. Altogether more than 20,000 distinct CDR3 sequences are present, roughly 4.5% being singletons, with the ten largest covering under 45%. The sequencing here drew on PBMCs, taken at surgery. The receptors originated from a male donor with early-stage non-small cell lung cancer.

This clonotype was seen repeatedly, ten times or more. This chain links TRBV5-6 with TRBJ2-5, with D uncertain. This CDR3 has 13 residues. V dropped 0 bases and J dropped 4 bases, with 7 bases sitting between them. CDR1 and CDR2 from the germline V gene are SGHDT and YYEEEE. CDR3 sequence: CASSLDRVETQYF. CDR3 nucleotide sequence: TGTGCCAGCAGCTTGGATAGGGTAGAGACCCAGTACTTC.

This clonotype was detected ten times or more. The genes are TRBV29-1 and TRBJ2-3; 9 positions agree with TRBD2. The CDR3 runs 14 residues. Germline assignment: CDR1 SQVTM and CDR2 ANQGSEA. The J segment lost 3 bases and the V segment lost 4 bases, leaving 5 bases of the junction unmatched. CDR3 in amino acids: CSVVRGGATDTQYF. CDR3 coding DNA: TGCAGCGTTGTCCGCGGGGGGGCAACAGATACGCAGTATTTT.

This clonotype occurred many times. The chain joins TRBV27 to TRBJ1-2; TRBD1 aligns across 7 bases. The germline V gene encodes CDR1 MNHEY and CDR2 SMNVEV (reference sequence). Trimming took 6 bases from V and 6 from J; bases not matched to a gene: 7. CDR3 size: 13 residues. Here the CDR3 DNA reads TGTGCCAGCAGAGCAAGGGGGCTGGATGGCTACACCTTC. Translated: CASRARGLDGYTF.

Ten or more counts support this clonotype. This chain connects TRBV6-2 or TRBV6-3 to TRBJ2-3; D ambiguous. The V gene lost 6 bases and the J gene lost 8 bases, with 12 bases spanning the gap. The CDR3 contains 12 residues. Looked up from germline, CDR1 is MNHEY and CDR2 is SVGEGT. This CDR3 is CASRLRGGTQYF. CDR3 DNA: TGTGCCAGCAGATTACGCGGTGGTACGCAGTATTTT.